Listed here are 7 T cell receptor beta chains from one sample, sequenced in a study of blood T cell repertoires in COVID-19. Sequencing was performed with immunoSEQ multiplex PCR; in TCRdb, only in-frame clones are kept and a portion is missing. The sample has roughly 140,000 clones; approximately 88% are singletons. The specimen sequenced was peripheral blood. The receptor source for this set is a woman aged 45-60 years with acute or convalescent COVID-19.

This clone was recorded only once. The J gene is TRBJ2-5, the V gene TRBV10-1; TRBD1 is a possible D gene (6 bases). Germline lookup yields CDR1 WNHNN and CDR2 SYGVQD (reference sequence). V shed 4 bases and J shed 1 base, with 10 bases lying between them. The CDR3 consists of 14 residues. The CDR3 DNA is TGCGCCAGCAGTGGGGGACAAGCCCAAGAGACCCAGTACTTC. Translation gives CASSGGQAQETQYF.

The genes are TRBV29-1 and TRBJ1-4, with 7 positions matching TRBD1. This CDR3 spans 14 amino acids. Germline CDR1 is SQVTM and CDR2 is ANQGSEA. Trimming cost V 5 bases and J 0 bases; bases outside gene matches: 3. The chain's CDR3 is CSVHTGATNEKLFF. As DNA, the CDR3 is TGCAGCGTTCACACAGGGGCAACTAATGAAAAACTGTTTTTT.

V is TRBV5-1 and J is TRBJ2-5; a possible D gene is TRBD1 (6 bases). Germline CDR1 is SGHRS and CDR2 is YFSETQ. Trimming removed 4 bases from V and 0 bases from J, with 10 bases in between. This CDR3 contains 14 residues. CDR3 sequence reads: CASSAQGNQETQYF. The CDR3 nucleotides read TGCGCCAGCAGCGCACAGGGAAACCAAGAGACCCAGTACTTC. Supplemented by reference TRBV5-1 and TRBJ2-5, the full variable domain reads KAGVTQTPRYLIKTRGQQVTLSCSPISGHRSVSWYQQTPGQGLQFLFEYFSETQRNKGNFPGRFSGRQFSNSRSEMNVSTLELGDSALYLCASSAQGNQETQYFGPGTRLLVL.

The sample holds one count of this clone. The V call is TRBV6-5, the J call TRBJ2-3; D remains ambiguous. This CDR3 is 12 amino acids long. V gave up 6 bases and J gave up 0 bases, with 4 bases separating them. Looked up from germline, CDR1 is MNHEY and CDR2 is SVGAGI. CDR3 loop: CASRASTDTQYF. CDR3 sequence (DNA): TGTGCCAGCAGGGCCAGCACAGATACGCAGTATTTT.

This chain joins TRBV3-1 (or the pseudogene TRBV3-2) and TRBJ1-2, with 10 bases that match TRBD1. The CDR3 contains 13 residues. The trim removed 5 bases at V and 5 bases at J, leaving 2 bases unmatched. Germline V lookup: CDR1 LGHDT, CDR2 YNNKEL (reference sequence). The CDR3: CASSSGQGYGYTF. CDR3 coding DNA: TGTGCCAGCAGCTCGGGACAGGGGTATGGCTACACCTTC.

V gene TRBV15 combines with J gene TRBJ1-6; D remains unclear. The CDR3 has 13 amino acids. The V end was cut by 8 bases, the J end by 5 bases, with 10 bases between. Germline lookup yields CDR1 LNHNV and CDR2 YYDKDF (reference sequence). In DNA, the CDR3 is TGTGCCACCGCGCTACAGAATAATTCACCCCTCCACTTT. Translated, it gives CATALQNNSPLHF.

The chain links TRBV9 to TRBJ1-3; D gene unclear. Germline CDR1 and CDR2: SGDLS and YYNGEE. Trimming cost V 0 bases and J 3 bases, with 7 bases left between them. CDR3 size: 14 residues. CDR3 sequence reads: CASSVASGGNTIYF. The DNA of the CDR3 is TGTGCCAGCAGCGTAGCGTCGGGTGGAAACACCATATATTTT. The whole variable domain, remainder taken from reference TRBV9 and TRBJ1-3, is DSGVTQTPKHLITATGQRVTLRCSPRSGDLSVYWYQQSLDQGLQFLIQYYNGEERAKGNILERFSAQQFPDLHSELNLSSLELGDSALYFCASSVASGGNTIYFGEGSWLTVV.